What follows are 4 T cell receptor beta chains derived from one specimen sequenced in a study of blood T cell repertoires in COVID-19. The protocol was immunoSEQ multiplex PCR, while the TCRdb copy is restricted to in-frame clones and leaves out a portion. The data contain approximately 150,000 clones, 65% to 85% of them singletons. The sample comprised PBMCs or T cells enriched from blood (not recorded which). These receptors came from a woman between 40 and 55 years old with acute COVID-19.

The V and J genes are TRBV5-4 and TRBJ1-2; D might be TRBD1 (5 bases). The CDR3 contains 14 residues. Between the trimmed V and J ends, which lost 0 bases and 8 bases, there was a span of 14 bases. CDR1 and CDR2 from the germline V gene are SGHNT and YYREEE (reference sequence). Written as DNA, the CDR3 is TGTGCCAGCAGCTTGGGTGTCAGGGAGGAGGGCTACACCTTC. The encoded protein is CASSLGVREEGYTF.

This clone was recorded only once. The chain combines TRBV2 with TRBJ2-6; 8 nucleotides align to TRBD2. Germline V gene data show CDR1 as SNHLY and CDR2 as FYNNEI. Trimming at V came to 5 bases and at J to 0 bases, leaving 9 bases not matched to a gene. The CDR3 consists of 18 residues. CDR3 protein: CASSRLAHSLSGANVLTF. As DNA, the CDR3 is TGTGCCAGCAGTCGACTAGCGCACTCCCTCTCTGGGGCCAACGTCCTGACTTTC.

The J gene is TRBJ2-7, the V gene TRBV2; D unclear. This CDR3 contains 14 residues. Germline lookup yields CDR1 SNHLY and CDR2 FYNNEI. V lost 6 bases and J 6 bases, leaving 18 bases between the germline ends. The DNA of the CDR3 is TGTGCCAGCAGCCACGACTCGGAATTCGCCGAGCAGTACTTC. Its protein is CASSHDSEFAEQYF.

The chain recombines TRBV6-2 or TRBV6-3 with TRBJ1-5; perhaps TRBD1 as D (5 bases). Germline V gene lookup returns CDR1 MNHEY and CDR2 SVGEGT. V lost 5 bases, J lost 4 bases, and 12 bases lay in between. This CDR3 has 14 amino acids. This CDR3 reads CASSLSGGNQPQHF. The CDR3 DNA is TGTGCCAGCAGTCTAAGCGGGGGGAATCAGCCCCAGCATTTT.